Listed below are T cell receptor beta chains from one sample, sequenced in a study of shared clonotypes between healthy human individuals. Only in-frame clones appear in the TCRdb table, and some are missing; sequencing was by immunoSEQ multiplex PCR. The sample contains over 2 million clones, approximately 94% of which appear only once. Sequencing was done on a sample of naive CD8+ T cells sorted from blood. The origin of the receptors is a man between 18 and 35 years old in good health. The CDR3 runs from the conserved cysteine through the conserved F or W. The order of the fields is J gene, D gene, clone size, V gene, CDR3 protein, CDR3 DNA. D genes are given only for firm matches. Where a row states a size, it is once, few, many or the class of an expanded clone; other rows omit it.

J gene: TRBJ2-5; D gene: TRBD2; clone size: -; V gene: TRBV30; CDR3 protein: CARGGAWETQYF; CDR3 DNA: TGTGCCCGGGGGGGGGCTTGGGAGACCCAGTACTTC
J gene: TRBJ1-1; D gene: -; clone size: -; V gene: TRBV20-1; CDR3 protein: CSARSGTEAFF; CDR3 DNA: TGCAGTGCTAGGTCGGGAACTGAAGCTTTCTTT
J gene: TRBJ2-1; D gene: TRBD1; clone size: -; V gene: TRBV19; CDR3 protein: CASFAGGMDEQFF; CDR3 DNA: TGTGCCAGTTTCGCAGGGGGCATGGATGAGCAGTTCTTC
J gene: TRBJ1-5; D gene: -; clone size: -; V gene: TRBV7-9; CDR3 protein: CASNYTGFCGNQPQHF; CDR3 DNA: TGTGCCAGCAACTACACAGGGTTTTGTGGCAATCAGCCCCAGCATTTT
J gene: TRBJ2-5; D gene: -; clone size: once; V gene: TRBV4-2; CDR3 protein: CASSLQGGSGEETQYF; CDR3 DNA: TGTGCCAGCAGCCTCCAAGGCGGTTCCGGGGAAGAGACCCAGTACTTC
J gene: TRBJ2-7; D gene: -; clone size: -; V gene: TRBV6-1; CDR3 protein: CATLGYYEQYF; CDR3 DNA: TGTGCCACCCTGGGGTACTACGAGCAGTACTTC
J gene: TRBJ1-6; D gene: -; clone size: -; V gene: TRBV6-1; CDR3 protein: CASSELVLGNSPLHF; CDR3 DNA: TGTGCCAGCAGTGAACTTGTCCTGGGGAATTCACCCCTCCACTTT
J gene: TRBJ2-1; D gene: -; clone size: -; V gene: TRBV4-2; CDR3 protein: CASSQEVAAASEQFF; CDR3 DNA: TGTGCCAGCAGCCAAGAGGTAGCCGCGGCTTCTGAGCAGTTCTTC
J gene: TRBJ2-3; D gene: -; clone size: once; V gene: TRBV11-2; CDR3 protein: CASSTARDTQYF; CDR3 DNA: TGTGCCAGCAGCACCGCAAGGGATACGCAGTATTTT
J gene: TRBJ1-6; D gene: -; clone size: -; V gene: TRBV5-4; CDR3 protein: CASSLDRNSPLHF; CDR3 DNA: TGTGCCAGCAGCTTGGACAGGAATTCACCCCTCCACTTT
J gene: TRBJ2-5; D gene: TRBD2; clone size: -; V gene: TRBV29-1; CDR3 protein: CSVVGRGDLGLAEETQYF; CDR3 DNA: TGCAGCGTTGTGGGGAGGGGGGATTTGGGACTAGCGGAAGAGACCCAGTACTTC
J gene: TRBJ2-7; D gene: -; clone size: -; V gene: TRBV30; CDR3 protein: CAWIDGTGGEQYF; CDR3 DNA: TGTGCCTGGATAGACGGAACTGGGGGCGAGCAGTACTTC
J gene: TRBJ2-7; D gene: TRBD2; clone size: -; V gene: TRBV5-1; CDR3 protein: CASSLEKGLAGAGEQYF; CDR3 DNA: TGCGCCAGCAGCTTGGAAAAGGGACTAGCGGGAGCAGGGGAGCAGTACTTC
J gene: TRBJ2-7; D gene: -; clone size: once; V gene: TRBV6-5; CDR3 protein: CASSYGLTYEQYF; CDR3 DNA: TGTGCCAGCAGTTACGGGTTAACCTACGAGCAGTACTTC
J gene: TRBJ2-5; D gene: -; clone size: -; V gene: TRBV15; CDR3 protein: CATSSRVGETQYF; CDR3 DNA: TGTGCCACCAGCAGTAGGGTAGGGGAGACCCAGTACTTC
J gene: TRBJ1-4; D gene: TRBD1; clone size: -; V gene: TRBV5-1; CDR3 protein: CASSFTGGGEKLFF; CDR3 DNA: TGCGCCAGCAGCTTTACAGGGGGCGGAGAAAAACTGTTTTTT
J gene: TRBJ2-1; D gene: -; clone size: -; V gene: TRBV30; CDR3 protein: CAWNPGSSRNEQFF; CDR3 DNA: TGTGCCTGGAATCCGGGTTCGTCACGCAATGAGCAGTTCTTC
J gene: TRBJ1-4; D gene: -; clone size: -; V gene: TRBV7-9; CDR3 protein: CASSFYEKLFF; CDR3 DNA: TGTGCCAGCAGCTTCTATGAAAAACTGTTTTTT
J gene: TRBJ2-5; D gene: TRBD1; clone size: -; V gene: TRBV4-1; CDR3 protein: CASSQVGTGKTQYF; CDR3 DNA: TGCGCCAGCAGCCAAGTTGGGACAGGGAAGACCCAGTACTTC
J gene: TRBJ1-6; D gene: -; clone size: -; V gene: TRBV6-1; CDR3 protein: CASSANDRVAVWSPLHF; CDR3 DNA: TGTGCCAGCAGTGCTAACGACAGAGTAGCTGTTTGGTCACCCCTCCACTTT
J gene: TRBJ1-5; D gene: -; clone size: -; V gene: TRBV28; CDR3 protein: CASSFLSNQPQHF; CDR3 DNA: TGTGCCAGCAGTTTTTTGAGCAATCAGCCCCAGCATTTT
J gene: TRBJ1-5; D gene: TRBD1; clone size: -; V gene: TRBV7-6; CDR3 protein: CASSSGTTGFSNQPQHF; CDR3 DNA: TGTGCCAGCAGCTCGGGGACGACAGGGTTCTCCAATCAGCCCCAGCATTTT
J gene: TRBJ2-2; D gene: -; clone size: -; V gene: TRBV5-1; CDR3 protein: CASSPEGTGELFF; CDR3 DNA: TGCGCCAGCAGCCCCGAAGGAACCGGGGAGCTGTTTTTT
J gene: TRBJ2-7; D gene: -; clone size: -; V gene: TRBV6-6; CDR3 protein: CASSYSASYEQYF; CDR3 DNA: TGTGCCAGCAGTTACAGCGCTTCCTACGAGCAGTACTTC
J gene: TRBJ2-2; D gene: TRBD2; clone size: -; V gene: TRBV4-3; CDR3 protein: CASSQGLAGVNTGELFF; CDR3 DNA: TGCGCCAGCAGCCAAGGGCTAGCGGGAGTGAACACCGGGGAGCTGTTTTTT
J gene: TRBJ1-5; D gene: -; clone size: -; V gene: TRBV28; CDR3 protein: CASRETGSNQPQHF; CDR3 DNA: TGTGCCAGCAGAGAGACAGGCAGCAATCAGCCCCAGCATTTT
J gene: TRBJ2-7; D gene: TRBD1; clone size: -; V gene: TRBV30; CDR3 protein: CAWSRTGLGYEQYF; CDR3 DNA: TGTGCCTGGAGTCGGACAGGGTTGGGCTACGAGCAGTACTTC
J gene: TRBJ2-2; D gene: TRBD2; clone size: -; V gene: TRBV5-1; CDR3 protein: CASKLIAGEENGELFF; CDR3 DNA: TGCGCCAGCAAATTAATAGCGGGAGAAGAAAACGGGGAGCTGTTTTTT
J gene: TRBJ2-1; D gene: -; clone size: -; V gene: TRBV27; CDR3 protein: CASRLGSSYNEQFF; CDR3 DNA: TGTGCCAGCAGGTTGGGAAGCTCCTACAATGAGCAGTTCTTC
J gene: TRBJ2-7; D gene: -; clone size: -; V gene: TRBV10-2; CDR3 protein: CASSQRGLPYEQYF; CDR3 DNA: TGCGCCAGCAGTCAACGGGGGCTTCCCTACGAGCAGTACTTC
J gene: TRBJ1-1; D gene: -; clone size: -; V gene: TRBV27; CDR3 protein: CASSSDTYTEAFF; CDR3 DNA: TGTGCCAGCAGTTCAGACACATACACTGAAGCTTTCTTT
J gene: TRBJ2-1; D gene: -; clone size: -; V gene: TRBV5-4; CDR3 protein: CASSLDYEQFF; CDR3 DNA: TGTGCCAGCAGCTTGGATTATGAGCAGTTCTTC
J gene: TRBJ1-3; D gene: -; clone size: -; V gene: TRBV9; CDR3 protein: CASSVEGTWNTIYF; CDR3 DNA: TGTGCCAGCAGCGTAGAGGGAACTTGGAACACCATATATTTT
J gene: TRBJ1-3; D gene: -; clone size: -; V gene: TRBV5-6; CDR3 protein: CASSLGGRSSGNTIYF; CDR3 DNA: TGTGCCAGCAGCTTGGGGGGCCGGAGCTCTGGAAACACCATATATTTT
J gene: TRBJ2-7; D gene: TRBD2; clone size: -; V gene: TRBV5-4; CDR3 protein: CASSLWRGDFYEQYF; CDR3 DNA: TGTGCCAGCAGCTTGTGGCGGGGGGACTTTTACGAGCAGTACTTC
J gene: TRBJ1-5; D gene: -; clone size: -; V gene: TRBV11-2; CDR3 protein: CASSEYGGSNQPQHF; CDR3 DNA: TGTGCCAGCAGCGAGTATGGGGGGTCCAATCAGCCCCAGCATTTT
J gene: TRBJ2-1; D gene: -; clone size: -; V gene: TRBV30; CDR3 protein: CAWSVKAGVLNEQFF; CDR3 DNA: TGTGCCTGGAGTGTAAAGGCAGGGGTTCTCAATGAGCAGTTCTTC
J gene: TRBJ2-7; D gene: TRBD2; clone size: -; V gene: TRBV5-5; CDR3 protein: CASSSGLAGDPNYYEQYF; CDR3 DNA: TGTGCCAGCAGCTCTGGACTAGCGGGGGACCCAAATTACTACGAGCAGTACTTC
J gene: TRBJ1-5; D gene: -; clone size: -; V gene: TRBV30; CDR3 protein: CAWSWESNQPQHF; CDR3 DNA: TGTGCCTGGAGTTGGGAGAGCAATCAGCCCCAGCATTTT
J gene: TRBJ1-2; D gene: TRBD1; clone size: -; V gene: TRBV11-2; CDR3 protein: CASSLGTGLDYGYTF; CDR3 DNA: TGTGCCAGCAGCCTAGGGACAGGGTTAGACTATGGCTACACCTTC
J gene: TRBJ1-5; D gene: TRBD1; clone size: -; V gene: TRBV2; CDR3 protein: CASSDPGTGSNQPQHF; CDR3 DNA: TGTGCCAGCAGTGATCCCGGGACAGGGTCCAATCAGCCCCAGCATTTT
J gene: TRBJ2-7; D gene: -; clone size: once; V gene: TRBV4-1; CDR3 protein: CASSQLHGGYEQYF; CDR3 DNA: TGCGCCAGCAGCCAACTCCATGGAGGCTACGAGCAGTACTTC
J gene: TRBJ2-7; D gene: TRBD1; clone size: -; V gene: TRBV4-2; CDR3 protein: CASSQGTGLQFSYEQYF; CDR3 DNA: TGTGCCAGCAGCCAAGGGACAGGCCTTCAATTTTCCTACGAGCAGTACTTC
J gene: TRBJ2-1; D gene: TRBD2; clone size: once; V gene: TRBV5-4; CDR3 protein: CASSWTSGAYNEQFF; CDR3 DNA: TGTGCCAGCAGCTGGACTAGCGGCGCCTACAATGAGCAGTTCTTC